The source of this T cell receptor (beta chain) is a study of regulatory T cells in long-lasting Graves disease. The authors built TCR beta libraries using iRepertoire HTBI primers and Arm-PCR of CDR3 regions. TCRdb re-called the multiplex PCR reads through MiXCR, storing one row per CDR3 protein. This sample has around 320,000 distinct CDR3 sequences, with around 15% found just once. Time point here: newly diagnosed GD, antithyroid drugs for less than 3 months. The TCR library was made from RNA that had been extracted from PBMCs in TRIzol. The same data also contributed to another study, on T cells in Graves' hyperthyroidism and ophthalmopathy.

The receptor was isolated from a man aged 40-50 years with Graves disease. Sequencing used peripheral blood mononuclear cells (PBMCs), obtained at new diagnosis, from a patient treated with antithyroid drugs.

The CDR3 coding sequence is TGCAGCGTTGAAGTCGGGGCAGGGGGCTATGGCTACACCTTC. Amino acid sequence: CSVEVGAGGYGYTF. The chain combines TRBV29-1 with TRBJ1-2; 7 nucleotides align to TRBD1. V was pared by 1 base and J by 4 bases, with 6 bases of the junction left unmatched. Germline V gene data show CDR1 as SQVTM and CDR2 as ANQGSEA. This CDR3 has 14 residues.